Listed below are T cell receptor beta chains from one sample, sequenced in a study of blood T cell repertoires in COVID-19. TCRdb's table, derived via immunoSEQ multiplex PCR, lists solely in-frame clones and lacks some. This sample has some 98,000 clones, with 80% found just once. Input material: peripheral blood. The receptors here all came from a human donor in a cohort sampled during active COVID-19. CDR3s include the opening cysteine and the closing phenylalanine or tryptophan. The D gene is left open where the match is weak. Some rows mark clone size as missing; the rest say once, few, many or name a class of expanded clone.

abundance	v_gene	j_gene	d_gene	len	CDR3nt	CDR3aa
NA	TRBV18	TRBJ2-7	TRBD2	14	TGTGCCAGCTCACCACCCAGCGGGGTAAATAAGCAGTACTTC	CASSPPSGVNKQYF
NA	TRBV4-1	TRBJ2-7	NA	13	TGCGCCAGCAGCCAACCAGGCCGTACGGAGCAGTACTTC	CASSQPGRTEQYF
once	TRBV10-3	TRBJ1-3	NA	13	TGTGCCATCAGTCTAGGGGCTGGAAACACCATATATTTT	CAISLGAGNTIYF
many	TRBV7-2	TRBJ1-3	NA	16	TGTGCCAGCAGCTTGGGTCTAGGAATCTCTGGAAACACCATATATTTT	CASSLGLGISGNTIYF
NA	TRBV30	TRBJ2-7	NA	12	TGTGCCTCCCGGGAAGCCACCTACGAGCAGTACTTC	CASREATYEQYF
once	TRBV10-3	TRBJ1-3	NA	14	TGTGCCATCAAAACGGAGCTCTCTGGAAACACCATATATTTT	CAIKTELSGNTIYF
NA	TRBV6-5	TRBJ1-1	NA	13	TGTGCCAGCCAGTTCTCCGGAGACACTGAAGCTTTCTTT	CASQFSGDTEAFF
few	TRBV28	TRBJ2-7	TRBD2	13	TGTGCCAGCAGTTTAAGCGGGGTCTACGAGCAGTACTTC	CASSLSGVYEQYF
NA	TRBV4-1	TRBJ1-1	NA	15	TGCGCCAGCAGCCAAGGAAATGTTCGGTACACTGAAGCTTTCTTT	CASSQGNVRYTEAFF
NA	TRBV19	TRBJ1-1	NA	13	TGTGCCAGCTCTTGGGCAGGGGACACTGAAGCTTTCTTT	CASSWAGDTEAFF
NA	TRBV5-4	TRBJ2-7	NA	14	TGTGCCAGCAGCTTGTCTAGGACAACCTACGAGCAGTACTTC	CASSLSRTTYEQYF
once	TRBV19	TRBJ2-3	TRBD2	15	TGTGCCAGTAACCTAGCGGGAGGTCAGGGCGCTACGCAGTATTTT	CASNLAGGQGATQYF
NA	TRBV5-4	TRBJ2-1	NA	15	TGTGCCAGCAGCTCTGTAGAGGCGGATAGGGGGGAGCAGTTCTTC	CASSSVEADRGEQFF
NA	TRBV28	TRBJ2-7	TRBD1	14	TGTGCCAGCAGGGCCCCCGACAGGGGGCGGGAGCAGTACTTC	CASRAPDRGREQYF
few	TRBV18	TRBJ2-7	NA	12	TGTGCCAGCTCACCAACGGCGGACGAGCAGTACTTC	CASSPTADEQYF
NA	TRBV7-2	TRBJ1-2	NA	14	TGTGCCAGCAGCCCCCATCGAAGGGGCTATGGCTACACCTTC	CASSPHRRGYGYTF
NA	TRBV14	TRBJ1-1	NA	12	TGTGCCAGCAGCCCAGGGATGTCTGAAGCTTTCTTT	CASSPGMSEAFF
NA	TRBV28	TRBJ2-1	NA	15	TGTGCCAGCAGTTTATACGGGGTCTCCTACAATGAGCAGTTCTTC	CASSLYGVSYNEQFF
NA	TRBV2	TRBJ1-1	NA	12	TGTGCCAGCAATCTCCCCGGGGAGGAAGCTTTCTTT	CASNLPGEEAFF
NA	TRBV2	TRBJ2-5	TRBD2	15	TGTGCCAGCTGCCTAGCGGGAGGGACGCAAGAGACCCAGTACTTC	CASCLAGGTQETQYF
NA	TRBV28	TRBJ1-4	NA	14	TGTGCCAGCATCGGAGCGGGGGCTTGGGAAAAACTGTTTTTT	CASIGAGAWEKLFF
once	TRBV5-1	TRBJ2-7	NA	13	TGCGCCAGCAGTTCGGAGATCTCCTACGAGCAGTACTTC	CASSSEISYEQYF
once	TRBV6-5	TRBJ2-3	NA	13	TGTGCCAGCAGTTACCAGAGCACAGATACGCAGTATTTT	CASSYQSTDTQYF
NA	TRBV5-1	TRBJ2-7	TRBD2	13	TGCGCCAGCGGGACTAGCGGCGCCTACGAGCAGTACTTC	CASGTSGAYEQYF
NA	TRBV7-9	TRBJ2-3	TRBD1	16	TGTGCCAGCAGCTCCTTGACAGGGGTTAGCACAGATACGCAGTATTTT	CASSSLTGVSTDTQYF
NA	TRBV5-6	TRBJ2-7	TRBD1	13	TGTGCCAGCACGGGGACAGGACCGTACGAGCAGTACTTC	CASTGTGPYEQYF
NA	TRBV6-6	TRBJ1-1	NA	15	TGTGCCAGCACCCCCCGGCGTAACCGGGACACTGAAGCTTTCTTT	CASTPRRNRDTEAFF
NA	TRBV6-1	TRBJ1-5	TRBD1	16	TGTGCCAGCAGTGCGGACAGGGTAAAAAGGAATCAGCCCCAGCATTTT	CASSADRVKRNQPQHF
few	TRBV18	TRBJ2-2	NA	14	TGTGCCAGCTCACCGCCAGGGGACACCGGGGAGCTGTTTTTT	CASSPPGDTGELFF
NA	TRBV27	TRBJ2-7	TRBD2	16	TGTGCCAGCAGTTTTTCTCGGGTCCTAGCGGGAGACGAGCAGTACTTC	CASSFSRVLAGDEQYF
once	TRBV24-1	TRBJ2-7	NA	12	TGTGCCACCAGTGCCCTAGCTCACGAGCAGTACTTC	CATSALAHEQYF
NA	TRBV18	TRBJ1-1	NA	14	TGTGCCAGCTCACCAAAAACAGGGAACACTGAAGCTTTCTTT	CASSPKTGNTEAFF
NA	TRBV10-1	TRBJ2-7	TRBD2	14	TGCGCCAGCAGTTCCGGGACTATCATCTCAGAGCAGTACTTC	CASSSGTIISEQYF
NA	TRBV7-2	TRBJ2-1	TRBD2	14	TGTGCCAGCAGCTGGGCGGGAGGGGGCAATGAGCAGTTCTTC	CASSWAGGGNEQFF
NA	TRBV5-4	TRBJ2-1	NA	17	TGTGCCAGCAGCTTGGGGCGCGGGACAGATACACGGGATGAGCAGTTCTTC	CASSLGRGTDTRDEQFF
NA	TRBV2	TRBJ2-6	TRBD2	18	TGTGCCAGCAGTGGTGGATCTAGCGGGCTCTCTGGGGCCAACGTCCTGACTTTC	CASSGGSSGLSGANVLTF
once	TRBV11-2	TRBJ2-7	NA	12	TGTGCCAGCAGCTTGACTGAGTCAATACAGTACTTC	CASSLTESIQYF
NA	TRBV12-3/TRBV12-4	TRBJ1-5	NA	13	TGTGCCAGCAGTTCGGACTTCCATCAGCCCCAGCATTTT	CASSSDFHQPQHF
NA	TRBV19	TRBJ2-7	TRBD2	15	TGTGCCAGTAGTAGTTCCGCCGGGAGGGCCTACGAGCAGTACTTC	CASSSSAGRAYEQYF
NA	TRBV6-6	TRBJ1-1	TRBD1	15	TGTGCCAGCAGCCGAAGAACCCAGGGGGGTGATGAAGCTTTCTTT	CASSRRTQGGDEAFF
NA	TRBV5-4	TRBJ1-6	NA	16	TGTGCCAGCAGCTTGGGGGACGCGGGATATAATTCACCCCTCCACTTT	CASSLGDAGYNSPLHF
NA	TRBV6-6	TRBJ2-7	TRBD2	14	TGTGCCAGCAGCGCCACTAGCGGGAGTCACGAGCAGTACTTC	CASSATSGSHEQYF
NA	TRBV2	TRBJ2-2	TRBD2	15	TGTGCCAGCAGAATAGCGGGAGGGGAAACCGGGGAGCTGTTTTTT	CASRIAGGETGELFF
NA	TRBV28	TRBJ1-1	NA	14	TGTGCCAGCAGTATTATGGTACAAGGGGGAAAAGCTTTCTTT	CASSIMVQGGKAFF
NA	TRBV5-1	TRBJ1-6	TRBD1	13	TGCGCCAGCAGCGGGACAGTTAATTCACCCCTCCACTTT	CASSGTVNSPLHF
once	TRBV5-6	TRBJ1-4	NA	15	TGTGCCAGCAGGACAAGGTCTACAACTAATGAAAAACTGTTTTTT	CASRTRSTTNEKLFF